The sequence of this T cell receptor beta chain was determined in a study of T cells in Graves' hyperthyroidism and ophthalmopathy. V lost 5 bases and J 5 bases, leaving 19 bases between the germline ends. The germline V gene encodes CDR1 SGHAT and CDR2 FQNNGV. CDR3 length: 16 residues. RNA transcripts yielded amplified TCR beta CDR3 regions. The TCR CDR3 was amplified in a first-round RT-PCR using the HTBI primer set. Via MiXCR, TCRdb re-called the multiplex PCR reads, giving one row per CDR3 protein. The sample has 300,000 to 400,000 distinct CDR3 sequences, approximately 13% seen once; the top ten hold more than 9.5%. The study, taken as a whole, reports: Researchers report that a 13 V-J model separated ophthalmopathy from stable hyperthyroidism.

This clonotype was counted many times. No antigen is known for it. This rearrangement joins TRBV11-2 to TRBJ2-1; D gene unclear. The sample consisted of blood. The sequence came from a woman between 55 and 75 years old with Graves' hyperthyroidism. The CDR3: CASSLYGPLLDNEQFF. The CDR3 DNA reads TGTGCCAGCAGCCTATATGGGCCGCTTTTGGACAATGAGCAGTTCTTC.